A selection of T cell receptor beta chains follows, all from one sample in a study of T-cell memory formation after mild COVID-19. TCRdb used MiXCR to reprocess the 5' RACE reads, holding one entry per CDR3 protein. This table has about 120,000 distinct CDR3 sequences, roughly 15% appearing once. Material for sequencing was PBMCs or a T cell subset sorted from them (not recorded which). The origin of the receptors is an adult woman who had mild COVID-19 (a few samples of this study predate the infection). Cell type and time point are not known. Both conserved end residues are part of each CDR3. Fields, in order: clone size, J gene, D gene, V gene, CDR3 DNA, CDR3 protein. A D gene is named only where the DNA matches it firmly. Clone size is not always given. Where it is, it says once, few, many or a class for expanded clones.

abundance: few; j_gene: TRBJ2-2; d_gene: TRBD1; v_gene: TRBV20-1; CDR3nt: TGCAGTGCTAGAGATCGCCGAACAGGGGAAACCGGGGAGCTGTTTTTT; CDR3aa: CSARDRRTGETGELFF
abundance: NA; j_gene: TRBJ2-7; d_gene: TRBD2; v_gene: TRBV4-2; CDR3nt: TGTGCCAGCAGCCAAGACCTCAGCGGGAGGGGCTCCTACGAGCAGTACTTC; CDR3aa: CASSQDLSGRGSYEQYF
abundance: NA; j_gene: TRBJ2-2; d_gene: TRBD2; v_gene: TRBV6-5; CDR3nt: TGTGCCAGCAGGGCAGGCGGGGGGTTTGTCACCGGGGAGCTGTTTTTT; CDR3aa: CASRAGGGFVTGELFF
abundance: few; j_gene: TRBJ2-5; d_gene: TRBD2; v_gene: TRBV4-2; CDR3nt: TGTGCCAGCAGCCCGCGACTAGCGGGGGGTGTCAGTCGGGAGACCCAGTACTTC; CDR3aa: CASSPRLAGGVSRETQYF
abundance: NA; j_gene: TRBJ2-1; d_gene: NA; v_gene: TRBV7-9; CDR3nt: TGTGCCAGCAGCCCCCAGGGCTGGAGCGAGCAGTTCTTC; CDR3aa: CASSPQGWSEQFF
abundance: NA; j_gene: TRBJ2-2; d_gene: NA; v_gene: TRBV4-3; CDR3nt: TGCGCCAGCAGCCAAGATCTACAGGCCTCGAGCACCGGGGAGCTGTTTTTT; CDR3aa: CASSQDLQASSTGELFF
abundance: few; j_gene: TRBJ2-3; d_gene: TRBD2; v_gene: TRBV29-1; CDR3nt: TGCAGCGTCCGAGCGGGAGGGGTGACAGATACGCAGTATTTT; CDR3aa: CSVRAGGVTDTQYF
abundance: few; j_gene: TRBJ2-5; d_gene: NA; v_gene: TRBV7-9; CDR3nt: TGTGCCAGCAGCTGGGAGGGGCGGGGGCCAGAGACCCAGTACTTC; CDR3aa: CASSWEGRGPETQYF
abundance: NA; j_gene: TRBJ1-5; d_gene: NA; v_gene: TRBV6-5; CDR3nt: TGTGCCAGCAGCCTGGCCCCCAATCAGCCCCAGCATTTT; CDR3aa: CASSLAPNQPQHF
abundance: NA; j_gene: TRBJ2-3; d_gene: NA; v_gene: TRBV7-9; CDR3nt: TGTGCCAGCAGATGGGAAGCAGATACGCAGTATTTT; CDR3aa: CASRWEADTQYF
abundance: once; j_gene: TRBJ1-1; d_gene: NA; v_gene: TRBV5-5; CDR3nt: TGTGCCAGCAGCCCCCTTAACAGTGCCCTGGCTTTCTTT; CDR3aa: CASSPLNSALAFF
abundance: NA; j_gene: TRBJ1-1; d_gene: NA; v_gene: TRBV9; CDR3nt: TGTGCCAGCAGCGTAGGGGACTCCCTCGAAGCTTTCTTT; CDR3aa: CASSVGDSLEAFF
abundance: NA; j_gene: TRBJ1-1; d_gene: NA; v_gene: TRBV7-2; CDR3nt: TGTGCCAGCAGCCCTGTACATACTCCTAGTGAAGCTTTCTTT; CDR3aa: CASSPVHTPSEAFF
abundance: many; j_gene: TRBJ2-1; d_gene: TRBD1; v_gene: TRBV15; CDR3nt: TGTGCCACCAGAGGGTCCGGGACAGCCTCAAATGAGCAGTTCTTC; CDR3aa: CATRGSGTASNEQFF
abundance: few; j_gene: TRBJ2-7; d_gene: TRBD1; v_gene: TRBV9; CDR3nt: TGTGCCAGCAGCGTAGTACCGGCAGGGGGCCTCTACGAGCAGTACTTC; CDR3aa: CASSVVPAGGLYEQYF
abundance: few; j_gene: TRBJ2-3; d_gene: NA; v_gene: TRBV12-3/TRBV12-4; CDR3nt: TGTGCCAGCAGTACCCTCACAGATACGCAGTATTTT; CDR3aa: CASSTLTDTQYF
abundance: few; j_gene: TRBJ2-1; d_gene: TRBD2; v_gene: TRBV4-1; CDR3nt: TGCGCCAGCAGCCAAACTAGCGGGGGAACCTACAATGAGCAGTTCTTC; CDR3aa: CASSQTSGGTYNEQFF
abundance: few; j_gene: TRBJ1-2; d_gene: NA; v_gene: TRBV12-3/TRBV12-4; CDR3nt: TGTGCCAGCAGGGCCCGGGGGGGCGCAAACTATGGCTACACCTTC; CDR3aa: CASRARGGANYGYTF
abundance: NA; j_gene: TRBJ2-3; d_gene: TRBD2; v_gene: TRBV4-3; CDR3nt: TGCGCCAGCAGCCAAGACGCTAGCGGTTACACAGATACGCAGTATTTT; CDR3aa: CASSQDASGYTDTQYF
abundance: NA; j_gene: TRBJ2-3; d_gene: NA; v_gene: TRBV6-2/TRBV6-3; CDR3nt: TGTGCCAGCAGTTACTCTGTGATCCGGCGGAAAACAGATACGCAGTATTTT; CDR3aa: CASSYSVIRRKTDTQYF
abundance: few; j_gene: TRBJ1-1; d_gene: NA; v_gene: TRBV5-8; CDR3nt: TGTGCCAGCAGCCTTCTGGCGAATAGTGAAGCTTTCTTT; CDR3aa: CASSLLANSEAFF
abundance: few; j_gene: TRBJ2-1; d_gene: TRBD2; v_gene: TRBV24-1; CDR3nt: TGTGCCACCAGTGATCGGACTAGCGGGAGAGGGTCCTACAATGAGCAGTTCTTC; CDR3aa: CATSDRTSGRGSYNEQFF
abundance: many; j_gene: TRBJ2-7; d_gene: NA; v_gene: TRBV10-2; CDR3nt: TGCGCCAGCAGTGGACCGCCAACCTACGAGCAGTACTTC; CDR3aa: CASSGPPTYEQYF
abundance: few; j_gene: TRBJ2-7; d_gene: NA; v_gene: TRBV19; CDR3nt: TGTGCCAGTAGTGAGGGGGAGTCCCCCTACGAGCAGTACTTC; CDR3aa: CASSEGESPYEQYF
abundance: few; j_gene: TRBJ2-7; d_gene: NA; v_gene: TRBV3-1; CDR3nt: TGTGCCAGCAGCCAAGATTACCACGAGCAGTACTTC; CDR3aa: CASSQDYHEQYF
abundance: NA; j_gene: TRBJ1-1; d_gene: NA; v_gene: TRBV4-3; CDR3nt: TGCGCCAGCAGCCATCGAGGGGCCCTTGAAGCTTTCTTT; CDR3aa: CASSHRGALEAFF
abundance: NA; j_gene: TRBJ2-3; d_gene: NA; v_gene: TRBV12-3/TRBV12-4; CDR3nt: TGTGCCAGCAGTTCCTACGGGATCCTTTCAGATACGCAGTATTTT; CDR3aa: CASSSYGILSDTQYF